These 5 T cell receptor beta chains came from one sample sequenced in a study of T cells after yellow fever vaccination. TCRdb processed the 5' RACE reads anew with MiXCR; each CDR3 protein has one entry. The repertoire consists of about 360,000 distinct CDR3 sequences, with more than 5.5% occurring once and the leading ten covering approximately 15%. The input for sequencing was PBMCs, taken 5 days after the yellow fever booster vaccination. The receptors come from a young man who received the YFV17D yellow fever vaccine.

As to this clonotype: At one boundary the junction diverges from the germline segment, which might be a read error. The rearrangement uses TRBV3-1 and TRBJ2-5; TRBD2 is a possible D gene (5 bases). This CDR3 contains 15 residues. CDR1 LGHDT and CDR2 YNNKEL come from the germline V gene (reference sequence). DNA for the CDR3: TGTGCCACCAGCCGAGGGATAGCAGCCCAAGAGACCCAGTACTTC. As protein: CATSRGIAAQETQYF.

The chain joins TRBV5-6 to TRBJ2-1; 8 bases line up with TRBD1. Germline loops: CDR1 SGHDT, CDR2 YYEEEE. The CDR3 is 16 residues long. The trim removed 2 bases at V and 6 bases at J, leaving 10 bases unmatched. The CDR3 is CASSFNVGQDLNEQFF. DNA for the CDR3: TGTGCCAGCAGCTTCAATGTGGGACAGGACCTCAATGAGCAGTTCTTC.

The rearrangement joins TRBV7-9 to TRBJ1-2; D is possibly TRBD1 (5 bases). Germline CDR1 reads SEHNR; CDR2 reads FQNEAQ (reference sequence). Trimming left V 5 bases short and J 4 bases short, with 17 bases between. The CDR3 covers 15 residues. The CDR3 loop is CASSLYLRGGYGYTF. Written as DNA, the CDR3 is TGTGCCAGCAGCCTATACTTGAGGGGAGGCTATGGCTACACCTTC.

This clonotype was recorded at least ten times. This chain joins TRBV19 and TRBJ2-7; the D gene is possibly TRBD2 (6 bases). V gave up 3 bases and J gave up 4 bases, with 19 bases separating them. The CDR3 loop spans 16 amino acids. The germline CDR1 and CDR2 sequences are LNHDA and SQIVND (reference sequence). The chain's CDR3 is CASSMSREHYRYEQYF. The CDR3, as DNA: TGTGCCAGTAGTATGAGCCGGGAGCACTACCGATACGAGCAGTACTTC. Complete variable domain (other parts from reference TRBV19 and TRBJ2-7): DGGITQSPKYLFRKEGQNVTLSCEQNLNHDAMYWYRQDPGQGLRLIYYSQIVNDFQKGDIAEGYSVSREKKESFPLTVTSAQKNPTAFYLCASSMSREHYRYEQYFGPGTRLTVT.

This clonotype occurred many times. In DNA form, the CDR3 reads TGTGCCAGCAGCCTCTATTACAGCGTGGACACCGGGGAGCTGTTTTTT. Protein: CASSLYYSVDTGELFF. The chain combines TRBV9 with TRBJ2-2; D remains unclear. Germline V gene sequence: CDR1 SGDLS, CDR2 YYNGEE. The CDR3 spans 16 residues. V was pared by 4 bases and J by 3 bases, with 16 bases between. Combining the CDR3 with reference TRBV9 and TRBJ2-2 gives the whole variable domain DSGVTQTPKHLITATGQRVTLRCSPRSGDLSVYWYQQSLDQGLQFLIQYYNGEERAKGNILERFSAQQFPDLHSELNLSSLELGDSALYFCASSLYYSVDTGELFFGEGSRLTVL.